The text below deals with one TCR beta chain. The sample comes from a study of T cell changes during pregnancy in multiple sclerosis. The germline V gene encodes CDR1 MDHEN and CDR2 SYDVKM. The CDR3 runs 15 residues. Trimming pared 5 bases from V and 7 bases from J, leaving 21 bases between. Profiling relied on immunoSEQ multiplex PCR, and the TCRdb table lists in-frame clones only, not all of them. Seen here are 60,000 to 85,000 clones, 80% to 95% observed once, and the top ten hold about 1.5%. The origin of this receptor is a female donor with multiple sclerosis, enrolled in a pregnancy study. The rearrangement joins TRBV28 to TRBJ2-7; TRBD2 might be the D (6 bases). Sequences were derived from peripheral blood, sampled in the second trimester of pregnancy. The CDR3 nucleotides are TGTGCCAGCAGTAAGGCTAGCGCCTTCTCGTGGGAGCAGTACTTC. This codes for CASSKASAFSWEQYF.